The 6 T cell receptor beta chains below were found in one sample sequenced in a study of T cell responses to AZD1222 COVID-19 vaccine. Clones were read by immunoSEQ multiplex PCR, and TCRdb kept only the in-frame ones, dropping some. The table records about 150,000 clones, 90% of them present only once. The sequences come from peripheral blood, collected 28 days after the second AZD1222 dose. Receptors were obtained from an adult who received the AZD1222 COVID-19 vaccine.

The genes are TRBV7-9 and TRBJ1-1, with a tentative D call TRBD1 (5 bases). Deletions cut 5 bases from V and 4 bases from J, with 11 bases between. Germline assignment: CDR1 SEHNR and CDR2 FQNEAQ (reference sequence). This CDR3 contains 13 residues. CDR3 sequence: CASSAAGGTEAFF. CDR3 bases: TGTGCCAGCAGCGCCGCGGGGGGCACTGAAGCTTTCTTT.

The V gene is TRBV30, the J gene TRBJ2-1; 8 positions match TRBD1. The CDR3 totals 19 residues. The germline gives CDR1 GTSNPN, CDR2 SVGIG (reference sequence). Germline trimming cut 0 bases from V and 1 base from J; bases unmatched to any gene: 14. The CDR3 spells CAWSVLGARQGISYNEQFF. CDR3 DNA: TGTGCCTGGAGTGTCCTGGGCGCACGACAGGGGATTTCCTACAATGAGCAGTTCTTC.

The chain uses TRBV3-1 (or the pseudogene TRBV3-2) and TRBJ2-3, with 12 bases that match TRBD2. J gave up 4 bases and V 5 bases, and 7 bases lay outside the gene matches. This CDR3 has 16 residues. Germline V gives CDR1 LGHDT, CDR2 YNNKEL (reference sequence). CDR3 sequence (DNA): TGTGCCAGCAGCTATCGGCTAGCGGGAGGGGCAGATACGCAGTATTTT. It yields the protein CASSYRLAGGADTQYF.

The rearrangement links TRBV6-5 to TRBJ1-3; possibly TRBD1 for D (6 bases). Deletions cut 4 bases from V and 1 base from J, with 11 bases between. CDR3 length equals 15 residues. In germline, CDR1 is MNHEY, CDR2 SVGAGI. The CDR3 DNA follows: TGTGCCAGCAGTTCCACGGACAGTTCTGGAAACACCATATATTTT. Translating gives CASSSTDSSGNTIYF.

This chain joins TRBV5-4 and TRBJ2-3; D uncertain. V lost 0 bases and J 2 bases, leaving 13 bases between the germline ends. CDR1 and CDR2 (germline): SGHNT, YYREEE (reference sequence). This CDR3 is 16 amino acids long. In DNA, the CDR3 is TGTGCCAGCAGCTTGGAGCATCCCAGCCCCACAGATACGCAGTATTTT. Its protein product is CASSLEHPSPTDTQYF.

The count of this clone is one. The gene calls are TRBV11-3 and TRBJ2-3; unclear D gene. V was pared by 2 bases and J by 0 bases, with 6 bases between. The CDR3 length is 14 residues. CDR1 and CDR2 from the germline V gene are SGHNT and YENEEA. CDR3 sequence: CASSLSPSTDTQYF. The CDR3 bases are TGTGCCAGCAGCTTATCACCCAGCACAGATACGCAGTATTTT.